The 26 T cell receptor beta chains below come from one sample, sequenced in a study of blood T cell repertoires in COVID-19. Measured with immunoSEQ multiplex PCR; TCRdb has only the in-frame clones, and not every one. The sample lists roughly 200,000 clones, roughly 90% seen once, with about 1.6% in the top ten. The sequenced sample consisted of peripheral blood. The receptors originated from a man aged 18-30 years with active or convalescent COVID-19.

J is TRBJ2-1 and V is TRBV2, with 8 bases aligning to TRBD1. This CDR3 comprises 13 residues. V trimming: 11 bases; J trimming: 6 bases; junction bases outside the gene matches: 9. Germline values: CDR1 SNHLY, CDR2 FYNNEI. CDR3 residues: CASRDRPINEQFF. The CDR3 coding sequence is TGTGCCTCCCGGGACAGGCCTATCAATGAGCAGTTCTTC.

J is TRBJ1-2 and V is TRBV5-4; TRBD1 agrees at 10 bases. The CDR3 is made up of 15 amino acids. V was pared by 3 bases and J by 10 bases, with 12 bases of the junction left unmatched. Germline loops: CDR1 SGHNT, CDR2 YYREEE (reference sequence). The CDR3 sequence: CASSYPPGQGELYTF. In DNA form, the CDR3 reads TGTGCCAGCAGCTACCCCCCCGGACAGGGGGAACTCTACACCTTC. Variable domain in full (rest from reference TRBV5-4 and TRBJ1-2): ETGVTQSPTHLIKTRGQQVTLRCSSQSGHNTVSWYQQALGQGPQFIFQYYREEENGRGNFPPRFSGLQFPNYSSELNVNALELDDSALYLCASSYPPGQGELYTFGSGTRLTVV.

The V call is TRBV9, the J call TRBJ2-1, with D unclear. V was shortened by 3 bases and J by 6 bases, with 10 bases between the two germline ends. This CDR3 is 13 amino acids long. CDR1 SGDLS and CDR2 YYNGEE come from the germline V gene. CDR3 sequence (DNA): TGTGCCAGCAGCGCCGACATACTCAATGAGCAGTTCTTC. This codes for CASSADILNEQFF.

CDR3 sequence: CASSLVSGPGNTIYF. The DNA for the CDR3 is TGTGCCAGCAGCTTAGTATCAGGTCCTGGAAACACCATATATTTT. The chain carries TRBV7-2 and TRBJ1-3; unclear D gene. V was trimmed by 1 base and J by 2 bases, leaving 9 bases between them. The V gene's germline CDR1 is SGHTA and CDR2 FQGNSA. The CDR3 covers 15 residues.

The chain carries TRBV5-1 and TRBJ1-1; tentative D call: TRBD1 (5 bases). The germline CDR1 and CDR2 sequences are SGHRS and YFSETQ. Trimming left V 4 bases short and J 4 bases short, with 14 bases between. The CDR3 loop spans 14 amino acids. Here the CDR3 DNA reads TGCGCCAGCAGCCGCGGAGGGACGGGCACTGAAGCTTTCTTT. This codes for CASSRGGTGTEAFF. Drawing the rest from reference TRBV5-1 and TRBJ1-1, the complete variable domain is KAGVTQTPRYLIKTRGQQVTLSCSPISGHRSVSWYQQTPGQGLQFLFEYFSETQRNKGNFPGRFSGRQFSNSRSEMNVSTLELGDSALYLCASSRGGTGTEAFFGQGTRLTVV.

This clone was seen a single time. The J gene is TRBJ1-5, the V gene TRBV18; 7 bases fit TRBD1. CDR1 and CDR2 from the germline V gene are KGHSH and LQKENI. This CDR3 is 14 amino acids long. V dropped 4 bases and J dropped 6; count of bases not matched to a gene: 6. The CDR3 region has the DNA TGTGCCAGCTCACGACAGGGACTTGGTCAGCCCCAGCATTTT. Translating it yields CASSRQGLGQPQHF.

This rearrangement joins TRBV4-1 to TRBJ2-7, with 10 nucleotides matching TRBD1. Per germline, CDR1 MGHRA and CDR2 YSYEKL. The V and J ends lost 1 base and 6 bases, in that order; junction bases with no gene match: 6. The CDR3 loop spans 15 amino acids. CDR3 bases: TGCGCCAGCAGCCAAGTCGGGACAGGGGTTGGCGAGCAGTACTTC. It encodes CASSQVGTGVGEQYF.

J is TRBJ2-7 and V is TRBV5-1, with D tentatively TRBD2 (5 bases). Between the trimmed V and J ends, which lost 0 bases and 2 bases, there was a span of 12 bases. This CDR3 is built from 15 residues. The germline gives CDR1 SGHRS, CDR2 YFSETQ. The CDR3 sequence is CASSLAGAEAYEQYF. The CDR3, as DNA: TGCGCCAGCAGCTTGGCTGGCGCGGAGGCCTACGAGCAGTACTTC.

This rearrangement joins TRBV25-1 to TRBJ2-5, with a tentative D call TRBD1 (7 bases). V dropped 2 bases and J dropped 1 base, with 11 bases sitting between them. This CDR3 is built from 15 residues. The germline gives CDR1 MGHDK, CDR2 SYGVNS. The CDR3 DNA follows: TGTGCCAGCAGTGAAGACAGGGACTTCCAAGAGACCCAGTACTTC. Translated: CASSEDRDFQETQYF.

This clone showed up just once. The chain couples TRBV19 to TRBJ2-1; no firm D call. This CDR3 region has 15 residues. The ends were cut back, 1 base at V and 5 bases at J, with 12 bases in the middle. Germline loops: CDR1 LNHDA, CDR2 SQIVND (reference sequence). The CDR3 DNA reads TGTGCCAGTAGTATAGCGGGTATCGGCCACAATGAGCAGTTCTTC. Protein product: CASSIAGIGHNEQFF.

This clone showed up just once. The chain carries TRBV10-2 and TRBJ2-3; D ambiguous. The CDR3 is made up of 16 amino acids. Germline CDR1 and CDR2: WSHSY and SAAADI. V gave up 2 bases and J gave up 2 bases, with 14 bases separating them. The CDR3 loop is CASSEPYVGPTDTQYF. For the CDR3, the DNA is TGCGCCAGCAGTGAGCCCTACGTTGGGCCCACAGATACGCAGTATTTT.

The V gene is TRBV7-3, the J gene TRBJ1-3; no reliable D call. The CDR3 sequence is 14 residues long. Germline assignment: CDR1 SGHTA and CDR2 FQGTGA. V lost 2 bases and J 4 bases, leaving 9 bases between the germline ends. In nucleotides, the CDR3 is TGTGCCAGCAGCTTAGAACCCAGGGGAAACACCATATATTTT. Translated: CASSLEPRGNTIYF. The full variable domain, rest sourced from reference TRBV7-3 and TRBJ1-3, is GAGVSQTPSNKVTEKGKYVELRCDPISGHTALYWYRQSLGQGPEFLIYFQGTGAADDSGLPNDRFFAVRPEGSVSTLKIQRTERGDSAVYLCASSLEPRGNTIYFGEGSWLTVV.

V is TRBV25-1 and J is TRBJ1-6; 8 nucleotides align to TRBD1. Germline V gives CDR1 MGHDK, CDR2 SYGVNS. This CDR3 has 13 amino acids. The ends lost 4 bases at V and 9 bases at J; junction bases unmatched: 2. The CDR3 loop is CASSGQGPSPLHF. CDR3 DNA sequence: TGTGCCAGCAGTGGACAGGGGCCTTCACCCCTCCACTTT.

This clone was observed many times. The V gene is TRBV6-1, the J gene TRBJ2-3, with D tentatively TRBD2 (6 bases). Germline V gene sequence: CDR1 MNHNS, CDR2 SASEGT. The V and J ends lost 2 bases and 8 bases respectively, with 17 bases between them. The CDR3 covers 15 residues. This CDR3 is CASSEYASEMGTQYF. CDR3 DNA sequence: TGTGCCAGCAGTGAATACGCTAGCGAGATGGGTACGCAGTATTTT.

The chain joins TRBV6-1 to TRBJ1-2, with TRBD1 matching 8 bases. Germline V lookup: CDR1 MNHNS, CDR2 SASEGT. The CDR3 covers 14 residues. Germline trimming cut 2 bases from V and 6 bases from J; bases unmatched to any gene: 5. In DNA form, the CDR3 reads TGTGCCAGCAGTGAATATAGACAGGGGAATGGCTACACCTTC. It is translated as CASSEYRQGNGYTF.

This chain links TRBV5-4 with TRBJ2-3, with TRBD2 matching over 13 bases. Germline-derived CDR1 and CDR2 are SGHNT and YYREEE (reference sequence). The length of the CDR3 is 16 residues. The V gene end was trimmed by 4 bases and the J gene end by 4 bases; junction bases not matched to a gene: 6. The CDR3 region is CASSMGLAGNSDTQYF. The CDR3 DNA sequence: TGTGCCAGCAGCATGGGACTAGCGGGAAACTCAGATACGCAGTATTTT.

CDR3 in amino acids: CASSQDRVLAGVRRDNEQFF. CDR3 coding DNA: TGCGCCAGCAGCCAAGATAGAGTGCTAGCGGGAGTCCGAAGGGACAATGAGCAGTTCTTC. The gene calls are TRBV4-3 and TRBJ2-1, with 10 positions matching TRBD2. The CDR3 is made up of 20 amino acids. The V and J ends lost 0 bases and 5 bases, in that order; junction bases with no gene match: 16. Germline V gives CDR1 LGHNA, CDR2 YSLEER.

This chain joins TRBV3-1 (or the pseudogene TRBV3-2) and TRBJ2-1, with 14 bases that match TRBD2. With 4 bases clipped from V and 6 bases from J, the junction kept 5 bases outside the gene matches. Per the germline V gene, CDR1 is LGHDT and CDR2 is YNNKEL (reference sequence). This CDR3 comprises 16 residues. The CDR3 region is CASSPGLAGVGNEQFF. The CDR3 bases are TGTGCCAGCAGCCCGGGACTAGCGGGGGTTGGCAATGAGCAGTTCTTC.

The rearrangement joins TRBV5-1 to TRBJ2-6, with 9 bases that match TRBD1. The CDR3 totals 15 residues. CDR1 and CDR2 from the germline V gene are SGHRS and YFSETQ. V shed 4 bases, J shed 2 bases, and the junction held 1 base outside the gene matches. The CDR3 is CASSRTGAGANVLTF. DNA for the CDR3: TGCGCCAGCAGCCGGACAGGGGCTGGGGCCAACGTCCTGACTTTC.

This clone showed up just once. This chain joins TRBV21-1 and TRBJ1-5; TRBD1 reflects the table's D call only, with no check against the DNA. TRBV21-1 is described as a pseudogene. The CDR3 has 19 amino acids. The CDR3: CASSIYQGQGTYSNQPQHF. CDR3 bases: TGTGCCAGCAGCATCTACCAGGGACAGGGGACCTATAGCAATCAGCCCCAGCATTTT.

This clone was counted once. CDR3 sequence (DNA): TGTGCCAGCTCACCGACAGGGGGGGAAAAACTGTTTTTT. As protein: CASSPTGGEKLFF. The rearrangement uses TRBV18 and TRBJ1-4; 9 bases match TRBD1. Germline V gene data show CDR1 as KGHSH and CDR2 as LQKENI. The CDR3 is made up of 13 amino acids. V was pared by 3 bases and J by 8 bases, with 1 base of the junction left unmatched. Full variable domain (outside the CDR3, taken from reference TRBV18 and TRBJ1-4): NAGVMQNPRHLVRRRGQEARLRCSPMKGHSHVYWYRQLPEEGLKFMVYLQKENIIDESGMPKERFSAEFPKEGPSILRIQQVVRGDSAAYFCASSPTGGEKLFFGSGTQLSVL.

Here the CDR3 reads CASSITDSLSEQFF. The DNA of the CDR3 is TGTGCCAGTAGTATAACCGACTCCCTTAGTGAGCAGTTCTTC. The chain employs TRBV19 and TRBJ2-1; no reliable D call. V dropped 2 bases and J dropped 9 bases, with 14 bases sitting between them. The CDR3 is 14 amino acids. Germline values: CDR1 LNHDA, CDR2 SQIVND (reference sequence).

V and J are TRBV4-1 and TRBJ2-7; maybe TRBD2 (5 bases). V was cut by 1 base and J by 3 bases, with 7 bases left in between. The CDR3 length is 13 residues. Germline loops: CDR1 MGHRA, CDR2 YSYEKL. CDR3 amino acids: CASSQGGDYEQYF. In DNA, the CDR3 is TGCGCCAGCAGCCAAGGGGGAGACTACGAGCAGTACTTC.

This clone has only one observation. The chain links TRBV3-1 (or the pseudogene TRBV3-2) to TRBJ1-3; D is unresolved. With 1 base removed from V and 2 bases from J, the gap between germline ends came to 3 bases. This CDR3 comprises 13 residues. Germline CDR1 reads LGHDT; CDR2 reads YNNKEL (reference sequence). CDR3 sequence reads: CASSQATGNTIYF. The CDR3 DNA sequence: TGTGCCAGCAGCCAAGCAACTGGAAACACCATATATTTT.

The CDR3 DNA is TGTGCCAGCAGCTTTGGGACAGGGGCCTACGAGCAGTACTTC. It specifies CASSFGTGAYEQYF. The rearrangement uses TRBV3-1 (or the pseudogene TRBV3-2) and TRBJ2-7, with 10 positions matching TRBD1. Germline CDR1 and CDR2: LGHDT and YNNKEL (reference sequence). V lost 5 bases to trimming and J lost 2 bases; unmatched junction nucleotides: 3. There are 14 residues in the CDR3.

This chain connects TRBV4-2 to TRBJ2-3; TRBD2 aligns across 10 bases. Germline V CDR1 and CDR2: LGHNA, YNFKEQ. The CDR3 consists of 17 residues. After removal of 1 base from V and 4 bases from J, the junction contained 8 bases not matched to a gene. CDR3: CASSQVTAGGWSDTQYF. As DNA, the CDR3 is TGTGCCAGCAGCCAAGTCACAGCGGGAGGGTGGTCAGATACGCAGTATTTT.